This TCR beta chain came from a study of blood T cells in healthy people across ages. A second about 7 to 11 cycle PCR used barcoded and J-beta primers. A single record per CDR3 protein comes from TCRdb applying MiXCR to the 5' RACE reads. The table records 800,000 to 1,000,000 distinct CDR3 sequences, about 48% of them present only once. Study-wide results and limits: Diversity of TCR beta per million T cells declined in a roughly linear way with age.

Donors ranged from roughly 6 to 90 years old and were healthy Caucasians in Russia. Total RNA amounts of at least 5 micrograms were extracted per sample. CDR3 length: 16 residues. Trimming took 4 bases from V and 2 from J, leaving 16 bases between them. Germline CDR1 SNHLY, CDR2 FYNNEI. As concerns this clonotype: Its antigen is still unknown.

The sequenced sample was blood. The TCR comes from a man in his thirties or forties in good health. The V gene is TRBV2, the J gene TRBJ2-3, with D tentatively TRBD1 (6 bases). CDR3: CASSGVRQDYTDTQYF. The CDR3 DNA follows: TGTGCCAGCAGTGGGGTTCGACAGGATTACACAGATACGCAGTATTTT.